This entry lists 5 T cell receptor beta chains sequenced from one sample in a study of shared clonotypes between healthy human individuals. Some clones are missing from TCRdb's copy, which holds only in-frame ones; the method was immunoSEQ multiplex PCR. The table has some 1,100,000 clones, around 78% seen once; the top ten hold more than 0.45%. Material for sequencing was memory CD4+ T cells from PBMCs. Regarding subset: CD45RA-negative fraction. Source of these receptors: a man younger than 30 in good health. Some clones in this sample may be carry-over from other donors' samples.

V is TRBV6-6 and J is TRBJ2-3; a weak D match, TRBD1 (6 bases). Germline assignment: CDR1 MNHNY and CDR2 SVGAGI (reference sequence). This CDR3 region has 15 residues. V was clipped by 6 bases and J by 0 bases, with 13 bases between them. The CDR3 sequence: CASRYGTPSTDTQYF. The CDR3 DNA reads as TGTGCCAGCAGATATGGGACACCTAGCACAGATACGCAGTATTTT.

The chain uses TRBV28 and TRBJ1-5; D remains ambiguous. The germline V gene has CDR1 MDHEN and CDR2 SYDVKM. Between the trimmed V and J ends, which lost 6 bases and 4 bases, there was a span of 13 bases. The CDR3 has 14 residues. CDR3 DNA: TGTGCCAGCAGGGTCAACACCATGAATCAGCCCCAGCATTTT. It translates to CASRVNTMNQPQHF.

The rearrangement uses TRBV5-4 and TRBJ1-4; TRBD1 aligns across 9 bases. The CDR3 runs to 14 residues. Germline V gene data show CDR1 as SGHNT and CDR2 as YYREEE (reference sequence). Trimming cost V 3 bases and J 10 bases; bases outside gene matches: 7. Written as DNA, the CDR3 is TGTGCCAGCAGCTCCCGACAGGGGGAGGCAAAACTGTTTTTT. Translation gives CASSSRQGEAKLFF.

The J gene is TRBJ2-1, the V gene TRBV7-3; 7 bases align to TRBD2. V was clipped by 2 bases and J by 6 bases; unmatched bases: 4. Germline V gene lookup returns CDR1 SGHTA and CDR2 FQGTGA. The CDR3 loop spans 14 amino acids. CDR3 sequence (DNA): TGTGCCAGCAGCTTACACTGGACTAGCAATGAGCAGTTCTTC. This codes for CASSLHWTSNEQFF.

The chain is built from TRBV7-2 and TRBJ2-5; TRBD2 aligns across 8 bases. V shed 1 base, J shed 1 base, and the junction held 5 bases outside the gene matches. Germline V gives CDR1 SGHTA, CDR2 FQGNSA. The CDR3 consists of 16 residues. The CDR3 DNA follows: TGTGCCAGCAGCTTAGTGGCGGGAGGCCCCCAAGAGACCCAGTACTTC. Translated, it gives CASSLVAGGPQETQYF.